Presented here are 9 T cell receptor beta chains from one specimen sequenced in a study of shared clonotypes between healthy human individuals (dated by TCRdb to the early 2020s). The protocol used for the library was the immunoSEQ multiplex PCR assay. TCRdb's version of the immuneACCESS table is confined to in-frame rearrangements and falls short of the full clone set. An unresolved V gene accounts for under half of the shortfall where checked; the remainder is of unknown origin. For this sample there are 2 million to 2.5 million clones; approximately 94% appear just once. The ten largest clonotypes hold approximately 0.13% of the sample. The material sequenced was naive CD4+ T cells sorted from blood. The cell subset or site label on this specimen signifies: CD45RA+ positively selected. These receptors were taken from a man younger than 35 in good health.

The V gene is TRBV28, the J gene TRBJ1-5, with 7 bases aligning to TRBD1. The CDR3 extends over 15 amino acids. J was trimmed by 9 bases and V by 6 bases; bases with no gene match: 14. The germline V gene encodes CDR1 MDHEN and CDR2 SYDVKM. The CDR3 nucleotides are TGTGCCAGCAGAGGGCAGGGGGTGTACGTTTGGCCCCAGCATTTT. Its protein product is CASRGQGVYVWPQHF.

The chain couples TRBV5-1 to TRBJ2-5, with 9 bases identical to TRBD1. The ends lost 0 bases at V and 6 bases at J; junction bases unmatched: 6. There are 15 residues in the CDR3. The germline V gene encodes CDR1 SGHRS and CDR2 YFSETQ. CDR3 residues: CASSLDTGGMKTQYF. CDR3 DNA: TGCGCCAGCAGCTTGGACACAGGGGGCATGAAGACCCAGTACTTC.

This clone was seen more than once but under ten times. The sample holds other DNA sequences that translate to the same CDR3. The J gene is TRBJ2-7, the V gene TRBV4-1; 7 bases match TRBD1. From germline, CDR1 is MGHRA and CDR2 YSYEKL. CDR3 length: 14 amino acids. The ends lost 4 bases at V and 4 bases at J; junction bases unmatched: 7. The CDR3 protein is CASSPDRSSYEQYF. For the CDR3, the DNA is TGCGCCAGCAGCCCGGACAGGTCGTCGTACGAGCAGTACTTC.

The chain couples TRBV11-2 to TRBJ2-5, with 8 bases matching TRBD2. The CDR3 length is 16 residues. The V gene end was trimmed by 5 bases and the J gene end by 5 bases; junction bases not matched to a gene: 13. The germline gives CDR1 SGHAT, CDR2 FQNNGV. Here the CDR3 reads CASSPRSREGRETQYF. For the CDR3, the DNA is TGTGCCAGCAGCCCTAGATCACGGGAGGGCCGGGAGACCCAGTACTTC.

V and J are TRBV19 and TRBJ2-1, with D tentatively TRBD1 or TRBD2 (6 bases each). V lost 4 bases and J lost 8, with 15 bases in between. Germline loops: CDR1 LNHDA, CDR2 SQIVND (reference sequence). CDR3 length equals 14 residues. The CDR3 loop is CASSTEGVLDEQFF. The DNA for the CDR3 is TGTGCCAGTAGTACGGAGGGGGTTTTGGATGAGCAGTTCTTC. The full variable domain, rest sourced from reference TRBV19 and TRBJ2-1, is DGGITQSPKYLFRKEGQNVTLSCEQNLNHDAMYWYRQDPGQGLRLIYYSQIVNDFQKGDIAEGYSVSREKKESFPLTVTSAQKNPTAFYLCASSTEGVLDEQFFGPGTRLTVL.

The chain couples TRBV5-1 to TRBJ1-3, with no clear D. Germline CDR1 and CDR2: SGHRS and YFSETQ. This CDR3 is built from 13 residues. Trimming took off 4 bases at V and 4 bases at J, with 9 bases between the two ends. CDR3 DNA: TGCGCCAGCAGCCAAACGGGGGGAAACACCATATATTTT. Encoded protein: CASSQTGGNTIYF.

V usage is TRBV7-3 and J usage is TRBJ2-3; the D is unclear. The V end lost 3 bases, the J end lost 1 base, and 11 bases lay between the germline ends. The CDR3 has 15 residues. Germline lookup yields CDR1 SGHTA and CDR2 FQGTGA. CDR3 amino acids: CASSLDVGGTDTQYF. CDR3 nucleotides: TGTGCCAGCAGCTTGGACGTAGGTGGCACAGATACGCAGTATTTT.

CDR3 sequence: CASSFGANTEAFF. In DNA, the CDR3 is TGTGCCAGCAGTTTCGGGGCTAACACTGAAGCTTTCTTT. V and J are TRBV27 and TRBJ1-1, with D perhaps TRBD1 (5 bases). Germline loops: CDR1 MNHEY, CDR2 SMNVEV (reference sequence). Trimming took 3 bases from V and 2 from J, leaving 7 bases between them. The CDR3 has 13 amino acids.

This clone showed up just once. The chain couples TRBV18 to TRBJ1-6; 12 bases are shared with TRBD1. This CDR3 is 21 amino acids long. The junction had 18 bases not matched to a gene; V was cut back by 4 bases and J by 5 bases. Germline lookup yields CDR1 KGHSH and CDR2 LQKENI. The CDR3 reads CASSLISGTGGAYRNNSPLHF. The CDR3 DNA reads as TGTGCCAGCTCACTAATCTCCGGGACAGGGGGCGCCTATAGGAATAATTCACCCCTCCACTTT.